Presented here are 15 T cell receptor beta chains from one specimen sequenced in a study of PD-L1 blockade in urothelial cancer. Sequencing used immunoSEQ multiplex PCR; TCRdb keeps in-frame clones, though not all of them. The data show some 120,000 clones, 65% to 85% seen once. Time point here: pretreatment peripheral blood. The sample was PBMCs, taken around atezolizumab (anti-PD-L1) treatment. All receptors come from a man aged 45 to 65 with urothelial cancer.

A single count supports this clone. This chain links TRBV5-1 with TRBJ2-4; TRBD2 aligns across 8 bases. V trimming: 1 base; J trimming: 8 bases; junction bases outside the gene matches: 5. Germline V CDR1 and CDR2: SGHRS, YFSETQ. CDR3 length: 14 residues. This CDR3 reads CASSLRGGADIQYF. CDR3 nucleotide sequence: TGCGCCAGCAGCTTGCGGGGGGGTGCGGACATTCAGTACTTC.

The rearrangement joins TRBV7-8 to TRBJ2-1, with D perhaps matching TRBD1 (5 bases). V lost 0 bases and J 4 bases, leaving 7 bases between the germline ends. The CDR3 covers 14 residues. Per the germline V gene, CDR1 is SGHVS and CDR2 is FQNEAQ. CDR3 bases: TGTGCCAGCAGCTTAGCGGGGCGGTACAATGAGCAGTTCTTC. As protein: CASSLAGRYNEQFF.

The J gene is TRBJ2-7, the V gene TRBV7-3; the D gene is possibly TRBD2 (5 bases). The germline V gene has CDR1 SGHTA and CDR2 FQGTGA. The V and J ends lost 1 base and 0 bases respectively, with 16 bases between them. The CDR3 consists of 17 residues. CDR3 nucleotide sequence: TGTGCCAGCAGCTTAATGGCGGTTCGGGAATTCTCCTACGAGCAGTACTTC. It yields the protein CASSLMAVREFSYEQYF.

The rearrangement uses TRBV28 and TRBJ2-3; 7 bases line up with TRBD1. The CDR3 covers 15 residues. V lost 6 bases, J lost 2 bases, and 8 bases stayed unmatched. Germline CDR1 reads MDHEN; CDR2 reads SYDVKM. CDR3 in amino acids: CASSLGQSLTDTQYF. The DNA for the CDR3 is TGTGCCAGCAGCCTGGGACAGAGTCTCACAGATACGCAGTATTTT.

This rearrangement joins TRBV10-1 to TRBJ2-3, with TRBD2 matching over 12 bases. The V gene's germline CDR1 is WNHNN and CDR2 SYGVQD (reference sequence). With 2 bases clipped from V and 6 bases from J, the junction kept 6 bases outside the gene matches. The CDR3 has 16 amino acids. CDR3: CASSETSGRILDTQYF. The DNA for the CDR3 is TGCGCCAGCAGTGAGACTAGCGGGAGGATTCTGGATACGCAGTATTTT.

The rearrangement links TRBV10-3 to TRBJ2-7; 8 bases fit TRBD2. Looked up from germline, CDR1 is ENHRY and CDR2 is SYGVKD. Losses at the gene ends were 11 bases for V and 4 bases for J; bases not matched to a gene: 7. This CDR3 is built from 12 residues. The CDR3 DNA follows: TGTGCCGCCTCGACTAGCGCTTACGAGCAGTACTTC. It specifies CAASTSAYEQYF.

This chain joins TRBV7-9 and TRBJ1-1; the D gene is possibly TRBD1 (6 bases). The CDR3 totals 13 residues. Per germline, CDR1 SEHNR and CDR2 FQNEAQ (reference sequence). Trimming left V 1 base short and J 8 bases short, with 11 bases between. The CDR3 DNA reads as TGTGCCAGCAGCTTAGTGGAGGGGGGGGAAGCTTTCTTT. This gives the protein CASSLVEGGEAFF.

The V gene is TRBV5-1, the J gene TRBJ2-5; 11 nucleotides align to TRBD1. From germline, CDR1 is SGHRS and CDR2 YFSETQ. Germline trimming cut 4 bases from V and 4 bases from J; bases unmatched to any gene: 6. The CDR3 totals 15 residues. In nucleotides, the CDR3 is TGCGCCAGCAGCCTGGGACAGGGGGTAGGAGAGACCCAGTACTTC. This gives the protein CASSLGQGVGETQYF.

J is TRBJ2-7 and V is TRBV10-3, with 7 bases fitting TRBD2. Unmatched junction bases numbered 6, after V lost 8 bases and J lost 2 bases. This CDR3 contains 13 residues. Per germline, CDR1 ENHRY and CDR2 SYGVKD. The chain's CDR3 is CAIGRELAYEQYF. In DNA, the CDR3 is TGTGCCATCGGGAGGGAGTTGGCCTACGAGCAGTACTTC.

This clone was detected a few times. The gene calls are TRBV6-1 and TRBJ2-1; possibly TRBD1 for D (6 bases). CDR1 is MNHNS, CDR2 SASEGT, per germline. The CDR3 loop spans 16 amino acids. V was clipped by 4 bases and J by 3 bases, with 16 bases between them. CDR3 amino acids: CASSGVGRGFYNEQFF. CDR3 nucleotide sequence: TGTGCCAGCAGTGGGGTCGGCAGGGGTTTCTACAATGAGCAGTTCTTC.

V usage is TRBV7-3 and J usage is TRBJ2-3; tentative D call: TRBD2 (6 bases). Trimming cost V 5 bases and J 4 bases, with 13 bases left between them. Germline CDR1 and CDR2: SGHTA and FQGTGA. The CDR3 extends over 14 amino acids. The CDR3 sequence is CASSQTWGADTQYF. The DNA for the CDR3 is TGTGCCAGCAGCCAGACCTGGGGGGCAGATACGCAGTATTTT.

This clone has more than one count but fewer than ten. Compared with germline, one end of the junction differs, possibly owing to a read error. The chain carries TRBV30 and TRBJ2-1, with a weak D call TRBD1 (6 bases). The CDR3 is 14 amino acids. The V gene's germline CDR1 is GTSNPN and CDR2 SVGIG (reference sequence). CDR3 bases: TGCGCCTCGGACAGAATTAGCTCCTACAATGAGCAGTTCTTC. It encodes CASDRISSYNEQFF.

A few counts support this clone. The CDR3 here is CASSYLPGQGGYGYTF. In DNA, the CDR3 is TGTGCCAGCAGCTATCTACCTGGACAGGGGGGGTATGGCTACACCTTC. The V gene is TRBV7-9, the J gene TRBJ1-2; TRBD1 agrees at 10 bases. CDR1 and CDR2 from the germline V gene are SEHNR and FQNEAQ (reference sequence). With V trimmed by 4 bases and J by 5 bases, 10 bases remained unmatched. This CDR3 comprises 16 residues.

The V and J genes are TRBV5-3 and TRBJ1-1; 7 nucleotides align to TRBD1. TRBV5-3 is an ORF, with its function uncertain. J lost 4 bases, V lost 4 bases, and 7 bases had no gene match. This CDR3 spans 14 amino acids. CDR3 sequence reads: CARSPPDRSTEAFF. Here the CDR3 DNA reads TGTGCCAGAAGCCCCCCGGACAGGTCCACTGAAGCTTTCTTT.

This clone came up a few times. J is TRBJ1-6 and V is TRBV5-1; D unclear. The length of the CDR3 is 14 residues. The V gene lost 8 bases and the J gene lost 2 bases, with 11 bases spanning the gap. The germline V gene has CDR1 SGHRS and CDR2 YFSETQ. The CDR3 loop reads CASCPGTYNSPLHF. The CDR3 bases are TGCGCCAGTTGCCCGGGGACCTATAATTCACCCCTCCACTTT.